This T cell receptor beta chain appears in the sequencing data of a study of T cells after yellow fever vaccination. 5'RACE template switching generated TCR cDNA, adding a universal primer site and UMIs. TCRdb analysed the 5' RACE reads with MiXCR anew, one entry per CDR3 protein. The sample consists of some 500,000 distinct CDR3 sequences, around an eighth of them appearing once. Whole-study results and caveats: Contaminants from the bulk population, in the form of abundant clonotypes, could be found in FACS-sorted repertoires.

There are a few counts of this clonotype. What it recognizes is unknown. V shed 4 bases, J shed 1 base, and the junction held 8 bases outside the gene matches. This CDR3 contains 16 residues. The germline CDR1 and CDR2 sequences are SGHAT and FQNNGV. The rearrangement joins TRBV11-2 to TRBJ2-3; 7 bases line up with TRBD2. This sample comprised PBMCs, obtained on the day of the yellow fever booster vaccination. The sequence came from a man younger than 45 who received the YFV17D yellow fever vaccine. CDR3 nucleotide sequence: TGTGCCAGCAGCTCCCGTTCCGCGGGGGGCACAGATACGCAGTATTTT. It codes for CASSSRSAGGTDTQYF.